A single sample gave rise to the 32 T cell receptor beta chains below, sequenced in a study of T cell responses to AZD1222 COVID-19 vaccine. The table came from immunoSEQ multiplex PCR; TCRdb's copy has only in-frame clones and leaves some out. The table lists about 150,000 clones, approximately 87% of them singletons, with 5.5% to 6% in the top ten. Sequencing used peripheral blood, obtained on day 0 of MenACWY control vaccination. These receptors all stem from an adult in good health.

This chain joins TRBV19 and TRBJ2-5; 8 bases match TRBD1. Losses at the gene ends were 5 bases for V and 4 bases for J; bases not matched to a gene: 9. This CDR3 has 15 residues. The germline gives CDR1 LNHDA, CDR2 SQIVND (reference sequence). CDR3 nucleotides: TGTGCCAGTAGTCGTGGTCAGGGGGCTGGAGAGACCCAGTACTTC. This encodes CASSRGQGAGETQYF.

The DNA for the CDR3 is TGTGCCAGCAGTTTAGAGGGACAACGGGAGCATTTT. This codes for CASSLEGQREHF. The chain recombines TRBV12-3 or TRBV12-4 with TRBJ1-5; the D gene is possibly TRBD1 (6 bases). This CDR3 comprises 12 residues. Trimming removed 1 base from V and 14 bases from J, with 12 bases in between.

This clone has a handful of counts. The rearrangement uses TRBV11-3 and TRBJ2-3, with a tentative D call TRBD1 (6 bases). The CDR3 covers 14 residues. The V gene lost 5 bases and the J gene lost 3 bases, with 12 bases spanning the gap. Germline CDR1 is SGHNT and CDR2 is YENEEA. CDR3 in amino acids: CASSQDSSTDTQYF. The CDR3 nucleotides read TGTGCCAGCAGCCAGGACAGCAGTACAGATACGCAGTATTTT.

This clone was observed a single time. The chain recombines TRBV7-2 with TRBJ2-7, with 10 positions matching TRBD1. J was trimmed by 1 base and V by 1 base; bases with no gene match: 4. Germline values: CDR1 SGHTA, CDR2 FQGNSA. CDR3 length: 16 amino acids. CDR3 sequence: CASSLDRQGASYEQYV. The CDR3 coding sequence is TGTGCCAGCAGCTTAGATAGACAGGGGGCTTCCTACGAGCAGTACGTC.

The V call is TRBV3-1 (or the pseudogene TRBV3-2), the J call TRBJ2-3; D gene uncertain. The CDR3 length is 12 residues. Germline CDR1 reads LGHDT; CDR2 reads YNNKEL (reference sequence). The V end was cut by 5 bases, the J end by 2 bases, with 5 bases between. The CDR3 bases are TGTGCCAGCAGCGCGAACACAGATACGCAGTATTTT. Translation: CASSANTDTQYF.

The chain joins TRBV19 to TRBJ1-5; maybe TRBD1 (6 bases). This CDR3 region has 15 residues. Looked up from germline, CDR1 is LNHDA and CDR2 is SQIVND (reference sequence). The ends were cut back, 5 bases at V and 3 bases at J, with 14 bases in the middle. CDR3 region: CASSWGRGYNQPQHF. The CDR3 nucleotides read TGTGCCAGTAGTTGGGGCAGGGGTTACAATCAGCCCCAGCATTTT.

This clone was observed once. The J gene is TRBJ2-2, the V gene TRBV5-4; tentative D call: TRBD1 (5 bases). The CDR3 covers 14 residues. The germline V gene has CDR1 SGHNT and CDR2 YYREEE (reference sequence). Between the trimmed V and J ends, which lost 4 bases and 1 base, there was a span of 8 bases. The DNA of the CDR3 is TGTGCCAGCAGCGCAGACAGGAACACCGGGGAGCTGTTTTTT. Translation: CASSADRNTGELFF.

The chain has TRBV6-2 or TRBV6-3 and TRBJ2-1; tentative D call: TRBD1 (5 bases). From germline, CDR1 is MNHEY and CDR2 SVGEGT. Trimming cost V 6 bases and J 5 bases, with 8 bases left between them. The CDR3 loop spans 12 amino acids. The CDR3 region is CASSNRHNEQFF. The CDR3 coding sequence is TGTGCCAGCAGCAACAGGCACAATGAGCAGTTCTTC.

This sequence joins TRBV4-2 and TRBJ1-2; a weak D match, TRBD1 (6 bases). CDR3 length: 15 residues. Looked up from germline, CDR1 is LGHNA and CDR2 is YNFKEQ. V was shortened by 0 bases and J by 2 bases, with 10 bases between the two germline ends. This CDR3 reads CASSQDPGVNYGYTF. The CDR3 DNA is TGTGCCAGCAGCCAAGATCCAGGGGTCAACTATGGCTACACCTTC.

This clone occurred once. CDR3 sequence reads: CASSSRGVLQPQHF. The CDR3 DNA is TGTGCCAGCAGCTCGAGGGGGGTACTCCAGCCCCAGCATTTT. This rearrangement joins TRBV14 to TRBJ1-5, with D tentatively TRBD1 (6 bases). Germline CDR1 reads SGHDN; CDR2 reads FVKESK. Trimming cost V 5 bases and J 7 bases, with 15 bases left between them. CDR3 size: 14 residues.

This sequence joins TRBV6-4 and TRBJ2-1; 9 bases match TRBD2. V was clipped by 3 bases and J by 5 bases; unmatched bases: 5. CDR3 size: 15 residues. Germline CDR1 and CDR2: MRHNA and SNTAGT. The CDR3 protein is CASSEGGGAHNEQFF. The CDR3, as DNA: TGTGCCAGCAGTGAAGGCGGGGGGGCCCACAATGAGCAGTTCTTC.

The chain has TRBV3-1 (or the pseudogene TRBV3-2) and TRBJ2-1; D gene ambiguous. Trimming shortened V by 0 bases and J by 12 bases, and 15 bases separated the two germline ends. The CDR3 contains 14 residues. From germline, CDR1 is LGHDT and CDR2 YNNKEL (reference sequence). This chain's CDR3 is CASSQDLTTKGQFF. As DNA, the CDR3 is TGTGCCAGCAGCCAAGATCTAACAACCAAAGGGCAGTTCTTC.

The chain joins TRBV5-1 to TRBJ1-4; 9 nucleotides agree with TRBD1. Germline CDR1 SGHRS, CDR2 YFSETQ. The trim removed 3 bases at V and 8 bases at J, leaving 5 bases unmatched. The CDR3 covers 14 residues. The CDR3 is CASSSGQGLEKLFF. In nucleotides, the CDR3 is TGCGCCAGCAGCTCGGGACAGGGTTTGGAAAAACTGTTTTTT.

The CDR3 nucleotides read TGTGCCAGCAGCAAAGGAGGGGGAGGGACTGGAAACACCATATATTTT. It specifies CASSKGGGGTGNTIYF. This chain uses TRBV21-1 with TRBJ1-3. TRBV21-1 is given as a pseudogene. The CDR3 has 16 amino acids.

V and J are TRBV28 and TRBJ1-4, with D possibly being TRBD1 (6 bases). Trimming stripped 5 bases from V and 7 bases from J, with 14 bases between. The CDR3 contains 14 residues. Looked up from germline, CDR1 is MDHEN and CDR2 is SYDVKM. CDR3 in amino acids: CASSLVGGGEKLFF. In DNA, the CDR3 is TGTGCCAGCAGTCTCGTCGGAGGGGGTGAAAAACTGTTTTTT.

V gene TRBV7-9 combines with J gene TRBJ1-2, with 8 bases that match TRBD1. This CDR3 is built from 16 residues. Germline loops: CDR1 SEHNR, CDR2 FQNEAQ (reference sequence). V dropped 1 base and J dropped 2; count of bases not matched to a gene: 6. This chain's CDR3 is CASSLGTGFFNYGYTF. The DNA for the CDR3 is TGTGCCAGCAGCTTAGGGACAGGGTTTTTCAACTATGGCTACACCTTC.

Written as DNA, the CDR3 is TGCGCCAGCAGCGATACCCGGGGGAACACTGAAGCTTTCTTT. The encoded protein is CASSDTRGNTEAFF. The V gene is TRBV5-1, the J gene TRBJ1-1; D is undetermined. Germline V gene sequence: CDR1 SGHRS, CDR2 YFSETQ. The length of the CDR3 is 14 residues. V gave up 4 bases and J gave up 1 base, with 11 bases separating them.

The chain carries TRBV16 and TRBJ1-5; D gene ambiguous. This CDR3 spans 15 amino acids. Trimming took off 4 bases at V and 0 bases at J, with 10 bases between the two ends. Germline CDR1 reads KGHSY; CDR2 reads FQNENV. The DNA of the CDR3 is TGTGCCAGCAGCCGTTCCGCGGGTAGCAATCAGCCCCAGCATTTT. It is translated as CASSRSAGSNQPQHF.

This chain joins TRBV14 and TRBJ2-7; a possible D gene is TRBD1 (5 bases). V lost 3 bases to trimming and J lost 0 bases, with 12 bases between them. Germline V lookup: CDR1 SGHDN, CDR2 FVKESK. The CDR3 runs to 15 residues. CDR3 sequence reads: CASSQTAIFSYEQYF. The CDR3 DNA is TGTGCCAGCAGCCAGACAGCGATCTTCTCCTACGAGCAGTACTTC.

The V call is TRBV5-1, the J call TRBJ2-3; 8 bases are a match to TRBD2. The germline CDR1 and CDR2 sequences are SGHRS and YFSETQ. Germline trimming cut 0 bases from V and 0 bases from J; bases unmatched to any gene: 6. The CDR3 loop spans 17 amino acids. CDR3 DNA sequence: TGCGCCAGCAGCTTGGGGCCGGCTAGCGGGAGCACAGATACGCAGTATTTT. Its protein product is CASSLGPASGSTDTQYF.

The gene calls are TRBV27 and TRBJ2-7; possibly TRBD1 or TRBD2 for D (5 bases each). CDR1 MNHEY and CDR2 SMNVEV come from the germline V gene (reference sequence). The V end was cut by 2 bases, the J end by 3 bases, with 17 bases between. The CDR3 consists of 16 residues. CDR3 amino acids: CASSLGTPGVVYEQYV. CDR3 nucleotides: TGTGCCAGCAGTTTAGGGACGCCCGGAGTGGTCTACGAGCAGTACGTC.

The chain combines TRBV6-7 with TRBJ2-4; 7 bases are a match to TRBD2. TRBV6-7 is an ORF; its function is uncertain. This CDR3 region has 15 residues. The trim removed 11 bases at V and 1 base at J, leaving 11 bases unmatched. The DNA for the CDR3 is TGTGCCGGGGGGGTTGGCGGGAAGGCCAAAAACATTCAGTACTTC. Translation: CAGGVGGKAKNIQYF.

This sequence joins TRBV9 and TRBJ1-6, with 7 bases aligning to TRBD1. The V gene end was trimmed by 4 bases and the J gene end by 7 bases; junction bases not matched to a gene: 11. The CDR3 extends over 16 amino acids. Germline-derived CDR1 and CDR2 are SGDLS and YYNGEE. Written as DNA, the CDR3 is TGTGCCAGCAGCCCCCGAGGGGGACAGCTAAATTCACCCCTCCACTTT. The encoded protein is CASSPRGGQLNSPLHF.

The CDR3 sequence: CASRGMVDTEAFF. The CDR3 region has the DNA TGTGCCAGCAGGGGTATGGTGGACACTGAAGCTTTCTTT. V usage is TRBV27 and J usage is TRBJ1-1; D is unclear. V was trimmed by 6 bases and J by 3 bases, leaving 11 bases between them. The CDR3 consists of 13 residues. Per germline, CDR1 MNHEY and CDR2 SMNVEV (reference sequence).

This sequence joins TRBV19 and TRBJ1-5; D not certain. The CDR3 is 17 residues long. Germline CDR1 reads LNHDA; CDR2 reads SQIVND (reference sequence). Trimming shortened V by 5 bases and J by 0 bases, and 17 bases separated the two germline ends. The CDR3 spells CASSSGLPRASNQPQHF. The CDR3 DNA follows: TGTGCCAGTAGTTCGGGCCTTCCTAGGGCTAGCAATCAGCCCCAGCATTTT.

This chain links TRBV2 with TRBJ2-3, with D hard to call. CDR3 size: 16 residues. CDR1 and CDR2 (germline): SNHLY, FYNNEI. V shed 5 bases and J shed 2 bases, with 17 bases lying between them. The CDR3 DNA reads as TGTGCCAGCAGTTTGGATCGAGCAAAAAACACAGATACGCAGTATTTT. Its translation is CASSLDRAKNTDTQYF.

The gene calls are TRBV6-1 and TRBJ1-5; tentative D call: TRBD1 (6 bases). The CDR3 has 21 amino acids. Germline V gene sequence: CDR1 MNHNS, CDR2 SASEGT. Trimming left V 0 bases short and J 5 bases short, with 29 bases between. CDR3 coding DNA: TGTGCCAGCAGTGAAGCGGCCCGGGGCTTGGGCAGGAGGGGGGGTCATCAGCCCCAGCATTTT. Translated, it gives CASSEAARGLGRRGGHQPQHF.

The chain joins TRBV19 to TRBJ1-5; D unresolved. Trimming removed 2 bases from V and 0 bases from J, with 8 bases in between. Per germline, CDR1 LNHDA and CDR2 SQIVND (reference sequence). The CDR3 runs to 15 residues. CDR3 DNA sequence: TGTGCCAGTAGTATATACAGTCTTAGCAATCAGCCCCAGCATTTT. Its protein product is CASSIYSLSNQPQHF.

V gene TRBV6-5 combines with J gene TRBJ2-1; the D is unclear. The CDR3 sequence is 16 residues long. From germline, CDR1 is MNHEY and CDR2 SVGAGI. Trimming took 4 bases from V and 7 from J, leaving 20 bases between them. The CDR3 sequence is CASSLTLPGVGNEQFF. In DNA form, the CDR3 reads TGTGCCAGCAGTTTGACCCTCCCAGGAGTCGGGAATGAGCAGTTCTTC.

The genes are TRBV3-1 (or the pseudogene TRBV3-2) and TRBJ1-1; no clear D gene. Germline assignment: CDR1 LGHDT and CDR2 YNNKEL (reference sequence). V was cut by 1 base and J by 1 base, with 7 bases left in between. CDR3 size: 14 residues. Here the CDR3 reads CASSQVAGNTEAFF. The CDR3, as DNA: TGTGCCAGCAGCCAAGTGGCAGGGAACACTGAAGCTTTCTTT.

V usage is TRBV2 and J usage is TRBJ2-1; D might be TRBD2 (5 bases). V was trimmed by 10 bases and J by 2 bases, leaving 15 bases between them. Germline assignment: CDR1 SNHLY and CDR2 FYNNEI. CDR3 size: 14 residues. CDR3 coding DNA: TGTGCCACTACTACCCAGCGGACCTACAATGAGCAGTTCTTC. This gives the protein CATTTQRTYNEQFF. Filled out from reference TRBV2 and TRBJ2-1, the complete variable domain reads EPEVTQTPSHQVTQMGQEVILRCVPISNHLYFYWYRQILGQKVEFLVSFYNNEISEKSEIFDDQFSVERPDGSNFTLKIRSTKLEDSAMYFCATTTQRTYNEQFFGPGTRLTVL.

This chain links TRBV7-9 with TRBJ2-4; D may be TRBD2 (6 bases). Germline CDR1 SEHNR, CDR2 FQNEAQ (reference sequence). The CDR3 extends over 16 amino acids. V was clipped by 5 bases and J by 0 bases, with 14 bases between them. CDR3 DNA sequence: TGTGCCAGCAGCACTCCCGGAGGGTTAGCCAAAAACATTCAGTACTTC. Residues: CASSTPGGLAKNIQYF.